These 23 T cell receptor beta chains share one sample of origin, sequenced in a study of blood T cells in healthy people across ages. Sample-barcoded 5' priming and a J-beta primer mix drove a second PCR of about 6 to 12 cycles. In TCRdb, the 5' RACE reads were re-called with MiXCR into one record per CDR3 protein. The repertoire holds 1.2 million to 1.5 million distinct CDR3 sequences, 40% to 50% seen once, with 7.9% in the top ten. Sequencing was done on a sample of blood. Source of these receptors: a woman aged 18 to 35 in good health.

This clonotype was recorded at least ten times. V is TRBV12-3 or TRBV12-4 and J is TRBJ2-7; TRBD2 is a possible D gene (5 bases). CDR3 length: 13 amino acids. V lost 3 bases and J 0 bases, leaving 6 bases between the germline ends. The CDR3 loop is CASSFGNSYEQYF. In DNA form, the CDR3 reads TGTGCCAGCAGTTTCGGGAACTCCTACGAGCAGTACTTC.

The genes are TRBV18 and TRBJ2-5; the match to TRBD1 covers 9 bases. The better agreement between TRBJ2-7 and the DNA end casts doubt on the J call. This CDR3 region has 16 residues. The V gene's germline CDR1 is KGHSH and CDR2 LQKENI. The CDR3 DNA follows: TGTGCCAGCTCATCGACCGGGACAGGGAAATCCTACGAGCAGTACTTC. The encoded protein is CASSSTGTGKSYEQYF.

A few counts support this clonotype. DNA of the CDR3: TGTGCCAGCAGCCTGAACGACATCAGTGGCTACACCTTC. Protein sequence: CASSLNDISGYTF. This chain links TRBV12-3 or TRBV12-4 with TRBJ1-2; D not certain. CDR3 length equals 13 residues. V lost 6 bases to trimming and J lost 7 bases, with 15 bases between them.

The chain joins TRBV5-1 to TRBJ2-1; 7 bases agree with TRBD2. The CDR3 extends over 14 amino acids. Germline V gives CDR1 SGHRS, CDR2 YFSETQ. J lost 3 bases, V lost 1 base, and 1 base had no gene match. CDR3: CASSLREVYNEQFF. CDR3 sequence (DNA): TGCGCCAGCAGCTTGCGGGAGGTCTACAATGAGCAGTTCTTC.

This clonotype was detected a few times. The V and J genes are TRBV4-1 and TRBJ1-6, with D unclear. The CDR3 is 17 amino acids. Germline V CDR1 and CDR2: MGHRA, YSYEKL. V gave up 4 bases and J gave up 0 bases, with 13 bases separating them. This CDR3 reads CASSPLEVSSYNSPLHF. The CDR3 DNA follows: TGCGCCAGCAGCCCCTTGGAAGTGAGCTCCTATAATTCACCCCTCCACTTT.

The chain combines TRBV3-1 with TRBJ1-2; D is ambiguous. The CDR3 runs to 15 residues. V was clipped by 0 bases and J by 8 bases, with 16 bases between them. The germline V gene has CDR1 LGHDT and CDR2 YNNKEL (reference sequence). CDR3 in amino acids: CASSQESALPLGYTF. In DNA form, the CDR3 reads TGTGCCAGCAGCCAAGAGTCGGCCCTGCCATTGGGCTACACCTTC.

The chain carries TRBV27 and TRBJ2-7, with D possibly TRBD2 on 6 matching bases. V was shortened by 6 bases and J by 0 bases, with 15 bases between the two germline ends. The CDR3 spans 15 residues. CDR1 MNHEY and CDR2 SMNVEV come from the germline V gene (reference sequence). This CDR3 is CASSLTGTASYEQYF. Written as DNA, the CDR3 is TGTGCCAGCAGCCTAACCGGGACTGCCTCCTACGAGCAGTACTTC.

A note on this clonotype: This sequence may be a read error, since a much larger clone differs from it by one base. The CDR3 DNA follows: TGCAGCGTTGAAGCGGCCGGGACTAGCGACAATGAGCAGTACTTC. Amino acids: CSVEAAGTSDNEQYF. The chain is built from TRBV29-1 and TRBJ2-1; 10 bases match TRBD2. The closer fit of TRBJ2-7 to the DNA end suggests the J call may be wrong. The CDR3 totals 15 residues. Germline assignment: CDR1 SQVTM and CDR2 ANQGSEA.

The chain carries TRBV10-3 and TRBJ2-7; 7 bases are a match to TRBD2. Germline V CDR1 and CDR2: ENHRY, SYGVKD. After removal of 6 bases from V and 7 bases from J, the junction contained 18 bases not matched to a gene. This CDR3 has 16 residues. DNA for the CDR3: TGTGCCATCAGGGGGGGAGCGGGGAGCTCCTACAATGAGCAGTACTTC. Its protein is CAIRGGAGSSYNEQYF.

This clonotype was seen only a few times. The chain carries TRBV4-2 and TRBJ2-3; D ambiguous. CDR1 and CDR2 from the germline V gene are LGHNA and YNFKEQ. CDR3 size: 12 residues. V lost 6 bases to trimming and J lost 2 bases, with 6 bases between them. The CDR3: CASRDHTDTQYF. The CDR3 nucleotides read TGTGCCAGCAGGGACCACACAGATACGCAGTATTTT.

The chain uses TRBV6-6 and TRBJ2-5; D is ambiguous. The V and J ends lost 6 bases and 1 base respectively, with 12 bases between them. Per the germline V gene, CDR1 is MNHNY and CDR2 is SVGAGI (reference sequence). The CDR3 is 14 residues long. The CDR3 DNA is TGTGCCAGCAGATCCTCCGGGTCCCAAGAGACCCAGTACTTC. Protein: CASRSSGSQETQYF.

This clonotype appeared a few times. CDR3 protein: CASSLGWGTSVKQETQYF. The CDR3 DNA is TGTGCCAGCAGCTTAGGCTGGGGGACTAGCGTAAAGCAAGAGACCCAGTACTTC. V gene TRBV7-8 combines with J gene TRBJ2-5; 10 bases agree with TRBD2. Germline trimming cut 1 base from V and 2 bases from J; bases unmatched to any gene: 10. The CDR3 covers 18 residues. Per germline, CDR1 SGHVS and CDR2 FQNEAQ.

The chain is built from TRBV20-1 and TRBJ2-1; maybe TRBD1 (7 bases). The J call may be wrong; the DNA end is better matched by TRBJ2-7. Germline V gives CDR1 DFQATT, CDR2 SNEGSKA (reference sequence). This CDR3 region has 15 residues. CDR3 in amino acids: CSTLTGRSSYNEQYF. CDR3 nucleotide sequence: TGCAGTACTTTGACAGGGAGGAGCTCCTACAATGAGCAGTACTTC.

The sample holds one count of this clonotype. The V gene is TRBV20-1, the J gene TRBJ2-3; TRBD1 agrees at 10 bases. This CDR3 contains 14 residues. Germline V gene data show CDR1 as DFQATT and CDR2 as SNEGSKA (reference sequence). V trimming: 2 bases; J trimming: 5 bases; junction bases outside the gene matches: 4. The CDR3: CSARPGTGVDTQYF. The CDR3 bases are TGCAGTGCTAGACCCGGGACAGGGGTAGATACGCAGTATTTT.

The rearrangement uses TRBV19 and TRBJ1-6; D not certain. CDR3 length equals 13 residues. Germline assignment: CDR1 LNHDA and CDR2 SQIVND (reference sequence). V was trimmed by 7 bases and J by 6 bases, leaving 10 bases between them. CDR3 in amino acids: CASTIGVNSPLHF. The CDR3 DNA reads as TGTGCCAGTACCATCGGGGTTAATTCACCCCTCCACTTT. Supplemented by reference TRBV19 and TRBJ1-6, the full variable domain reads DGGITQSPKYLFRKEGQNVTLSCEQNLNHDAMYWYRQDPGQGLRLIYYSQIVNDFQKGDIAEGYSVSREKKESFPLTVTSAQKNPTAFYLCASTIGVNSPLHFGNGTRLTVT.

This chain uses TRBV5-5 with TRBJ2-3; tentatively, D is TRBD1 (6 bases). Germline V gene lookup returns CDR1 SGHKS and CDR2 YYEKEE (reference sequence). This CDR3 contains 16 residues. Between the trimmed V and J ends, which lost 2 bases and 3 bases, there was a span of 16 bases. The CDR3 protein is CASSFSWGLGTDTQYF. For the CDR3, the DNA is TGTGCCAGCAGCTTCTCGTGGGGGCTTGGGACAGATACGCAGTATTTT. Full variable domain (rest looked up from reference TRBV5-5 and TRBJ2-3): DAGVTQSPTHLIKTRGQQVTLRCSPISGHKSVSWYQQVLGQGPQFIFQYYEKEERGRGNFPDRFSARQFPNYSSELNVNALLLGDSALYLCASSFSWGLGTDTQYFGPGTRLTVL.

CDR3 amino acids: CASSREPGGYTF. The CDR3 nucleotides are TGTGCCAGCTCACGCGAACCGGGCGGCTACACCTTC. This chain uses TRBV18 with TRBJ1-2; D remains ambiguous. V was pared by 4 bases and J by 8 bases, with 11 bases between. This CDR3 has 12 residues. Germline V CDR1 and CDR2: KGHSH, LQKENI.

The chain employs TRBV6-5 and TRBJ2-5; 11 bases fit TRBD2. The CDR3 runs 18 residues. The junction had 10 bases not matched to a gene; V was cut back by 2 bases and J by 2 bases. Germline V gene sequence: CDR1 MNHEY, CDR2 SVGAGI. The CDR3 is CASSYRDPGLAAQETQYF. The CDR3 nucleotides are TGTGCCAGCAGTTACAGAGACCCGGGACTAGCGGCACAAGAGACCCAGTACTTC.

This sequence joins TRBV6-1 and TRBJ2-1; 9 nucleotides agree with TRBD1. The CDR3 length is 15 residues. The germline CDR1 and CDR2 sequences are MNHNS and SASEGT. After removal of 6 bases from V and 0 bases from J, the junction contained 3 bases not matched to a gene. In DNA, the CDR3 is TGTGCCAGCAGACGGACAGGGGCCTCCTACAATGAGCAGTTCTTC. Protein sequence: CASRRTGASYNEQFF.

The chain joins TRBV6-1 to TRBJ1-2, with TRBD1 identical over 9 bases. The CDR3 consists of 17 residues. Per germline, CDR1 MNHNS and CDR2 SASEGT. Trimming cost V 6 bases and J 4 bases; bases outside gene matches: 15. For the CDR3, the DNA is TGTGCCAGCAGCCCCCCCAGACAGGGGGTATTAGCCTATGGCTACACCTTC. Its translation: CASSPPRQGVLAYGYTF.

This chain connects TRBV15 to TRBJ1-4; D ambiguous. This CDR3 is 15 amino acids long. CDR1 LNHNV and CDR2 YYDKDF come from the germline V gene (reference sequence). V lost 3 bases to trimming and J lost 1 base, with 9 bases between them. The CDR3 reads CATSSLGGTNEKLFF. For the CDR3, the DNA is TGTGCCACCAGCAGTCTGGGCGGAACTAATGAAAAACTGTTTTTT.

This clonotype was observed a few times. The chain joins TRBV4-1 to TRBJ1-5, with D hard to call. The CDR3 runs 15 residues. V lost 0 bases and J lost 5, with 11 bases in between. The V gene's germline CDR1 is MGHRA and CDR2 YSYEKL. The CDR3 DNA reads TGCGCCAGCAGCCAAGATTTTCGAGGGCATCAGCCCCAGCATTTT. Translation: CASSQDFRGHQPQHF.

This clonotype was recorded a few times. The chain's CDR3 is CASSEGGQIGQPQHF. For the CDR3, the DNA is TGTGCCAGCAGTGAAGGGGGACAGATTGGTCAGCCCCAGCATTTT. The chain employs TRBV2 and TRBJ1-5; 7 bases are shared with TRBD1. CDR1 and CDR2 (germline): SNHLY, FYNNEI. V shed 1 base and J 6 bases; nucleotides not matched to a gene: 6. The CDR3 spans 15 residues.